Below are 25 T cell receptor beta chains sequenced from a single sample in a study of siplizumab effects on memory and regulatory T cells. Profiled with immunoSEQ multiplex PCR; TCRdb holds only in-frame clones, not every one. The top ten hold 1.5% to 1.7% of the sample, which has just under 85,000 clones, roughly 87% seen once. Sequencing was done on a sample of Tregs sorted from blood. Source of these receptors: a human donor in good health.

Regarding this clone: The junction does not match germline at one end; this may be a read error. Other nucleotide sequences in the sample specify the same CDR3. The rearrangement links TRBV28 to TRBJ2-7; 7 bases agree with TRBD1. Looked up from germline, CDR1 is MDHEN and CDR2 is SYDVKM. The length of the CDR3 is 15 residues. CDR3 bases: TGTGCTAGCAGTTCCCCCGGGACAGCCTCCTACGAGCAGTACTTC. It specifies CASSSPGTASYEQYF. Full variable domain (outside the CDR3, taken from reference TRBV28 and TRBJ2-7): DVKVTQSSRYLVKRTGEKVFLECVQDMDHENMFWYRQDPGLGLRLIYFSYDVKMKEKGDIPEGYSVSREKKERFSLILESASTNQTSMYLCASSSPGTASYEQYFGPGTRLTVT.

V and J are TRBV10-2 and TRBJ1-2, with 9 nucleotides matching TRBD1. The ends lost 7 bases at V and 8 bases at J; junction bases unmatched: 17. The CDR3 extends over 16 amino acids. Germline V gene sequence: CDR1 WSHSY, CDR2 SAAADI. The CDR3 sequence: CASNTVYRGPSGGYTF. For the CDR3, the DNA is TGCGCCAGCAATACGGTATACAGGGGGCCCTCGGGGGGCTACACCTTC.

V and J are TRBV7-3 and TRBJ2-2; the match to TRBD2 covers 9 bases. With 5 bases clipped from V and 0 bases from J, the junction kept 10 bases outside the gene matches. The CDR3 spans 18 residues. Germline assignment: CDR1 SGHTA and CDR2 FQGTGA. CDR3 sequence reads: CASSPPGLAGANTGELFF. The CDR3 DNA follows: TGTGCCAGCAGCCCCCCGGGATTAGCGGGGGCGAACACCGGGGAGCTGTTTTTT.

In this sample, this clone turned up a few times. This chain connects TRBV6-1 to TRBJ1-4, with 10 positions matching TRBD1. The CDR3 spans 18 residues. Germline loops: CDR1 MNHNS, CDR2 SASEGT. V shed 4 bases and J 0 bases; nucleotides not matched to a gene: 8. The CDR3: CASSGRPGQGTTNEKLFF. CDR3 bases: TGTGCCAGCAGTGGTAGGCCGGGACAGGGGACAACTAATGAAAAACTGTTTTTT.

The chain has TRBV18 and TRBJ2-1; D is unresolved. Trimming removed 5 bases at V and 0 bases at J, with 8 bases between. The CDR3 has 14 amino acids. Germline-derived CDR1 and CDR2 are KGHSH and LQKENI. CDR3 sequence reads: CASSAENSYNEQFF. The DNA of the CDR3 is TGTGCCAGCTCAGCAGAAAACTCCTACAATGAGCAGTTCTTC.

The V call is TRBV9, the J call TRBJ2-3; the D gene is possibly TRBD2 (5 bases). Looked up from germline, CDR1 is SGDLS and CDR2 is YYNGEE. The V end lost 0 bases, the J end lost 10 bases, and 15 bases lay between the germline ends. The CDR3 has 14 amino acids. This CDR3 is CASSVGGLAGAQYF. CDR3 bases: TGTGCCAGCAGCGTAGGAGGCCTCGCGGGTGCGCAGTATTTT.

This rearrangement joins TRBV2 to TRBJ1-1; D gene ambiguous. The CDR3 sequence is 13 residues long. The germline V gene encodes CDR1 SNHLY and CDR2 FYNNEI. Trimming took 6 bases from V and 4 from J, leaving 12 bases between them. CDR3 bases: TGTGCCAGCAGACGGCCCTTGGGCACTGAAGCTTTCTTT. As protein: CASRRPLGTEAFF. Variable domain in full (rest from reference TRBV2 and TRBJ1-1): EPEVTQTPSHQVTQMGQEVILRCVPISNHLYFYWYRQILGQKVEFLVSFYNNEISEKSEIFDDQFSVERPDGSNFTLKIRSTKLEDSAMYFCASRRPLGTEAFFGQGTRLTVV.

The CDR3 sequence is CASSYEADTQYF. The CDR3 coding sequence is TGTGCCAGCAGTTATGAAGCAGATACGCAGTATTTT. The J gene is TRBJ2-3, the V gene TRBV28; no clear D gene. Germline CDR1 MDHEN, CDR2 SYDVKM. Trimming removed 4 bases from V and 4 bases from J, with 6 bases in between. The CDR3 is 12 residues long.

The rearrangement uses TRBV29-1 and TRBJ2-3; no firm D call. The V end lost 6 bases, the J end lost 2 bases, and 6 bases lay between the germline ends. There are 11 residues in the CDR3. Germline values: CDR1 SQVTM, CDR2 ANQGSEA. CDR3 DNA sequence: TGCAGCGTGGCGTTCACAGATACGCAGTATTTT. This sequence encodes CSVAFTDTQYF.

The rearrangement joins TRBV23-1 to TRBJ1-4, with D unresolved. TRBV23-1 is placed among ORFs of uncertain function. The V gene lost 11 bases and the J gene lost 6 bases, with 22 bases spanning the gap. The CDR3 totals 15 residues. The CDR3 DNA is TGCGCCCGAAGAATCCTAGAGTTCGGGTATGAAAAACTGTTTTTT. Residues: CARRILEFGYEKLFF.

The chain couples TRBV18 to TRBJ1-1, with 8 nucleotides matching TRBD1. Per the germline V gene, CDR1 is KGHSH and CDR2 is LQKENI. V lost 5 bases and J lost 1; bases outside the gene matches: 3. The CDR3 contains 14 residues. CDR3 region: CASSTGQGNTEAFF. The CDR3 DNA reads TGTGCCAGCTCAACTGGACAGGGGAACACTGAAGCTTTCTTT. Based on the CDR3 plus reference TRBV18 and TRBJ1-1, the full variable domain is NAGVMQNPRHLVRRRGQEARLRCSPMKGHSHVYWYRQLPEEGLKFMVYLQKENIIDESGMPKERFSAEFPKEGPSILRIQQVVRGDSAAYFCASSTGQGNTEAFFGQGTRLTVV.

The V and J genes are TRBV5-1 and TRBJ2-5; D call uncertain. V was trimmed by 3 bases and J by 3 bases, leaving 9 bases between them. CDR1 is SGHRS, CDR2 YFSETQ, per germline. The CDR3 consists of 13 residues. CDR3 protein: CASSSQSKETQYF. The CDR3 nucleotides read TGCGCCAGCAGCTCACAAAGCAAAGAGACCCAGTACTTC. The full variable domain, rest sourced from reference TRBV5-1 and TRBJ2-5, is KAGVTQTPRYLIKTRGQQVTLSCSPISGHRSVSWYQQTPGQGLQFLFEYFSETQRNKGNFPGRFSGRQFSNSRSEMNVSTLELGDSALYLCASSSQSKETQYFGPGTRLLVL.

The CDR3 nucleotides are TGTGCCAGCATACCACAGGGGGCCACTGAAGCTTTCTTT. Encoded protein: CASIPQGATEAFF. This chain links TRBV6-6 with TRBJ1-1, with 9 bases matching TRBD1. The CDR3 length is 13 residues. Germline V CDR1 and CDR2: MNHNY, SVGAGI (reference sequence). J was trimmed by 4 bases and V by 7 bases; bases with no gene match: 4.

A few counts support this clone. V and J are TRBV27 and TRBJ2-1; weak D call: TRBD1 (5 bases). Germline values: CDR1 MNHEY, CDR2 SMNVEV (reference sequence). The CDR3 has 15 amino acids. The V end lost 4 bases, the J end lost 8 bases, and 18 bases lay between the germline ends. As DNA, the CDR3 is TGTGCCAGCAGTTCCAGCCAGGGTTGGGTCTATGAGCAGTTCTTC. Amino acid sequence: CASSSSQGWVYEQFF.

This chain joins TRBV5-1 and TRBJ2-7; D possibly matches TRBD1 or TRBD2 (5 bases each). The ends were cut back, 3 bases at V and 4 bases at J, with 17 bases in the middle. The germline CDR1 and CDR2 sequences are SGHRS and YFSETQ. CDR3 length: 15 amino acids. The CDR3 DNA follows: TGCGCCAGCAGCTCAGGGCGGACTGCGGATTACGAGCAGTACTTC. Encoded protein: CASSSGRTADYEQYF.

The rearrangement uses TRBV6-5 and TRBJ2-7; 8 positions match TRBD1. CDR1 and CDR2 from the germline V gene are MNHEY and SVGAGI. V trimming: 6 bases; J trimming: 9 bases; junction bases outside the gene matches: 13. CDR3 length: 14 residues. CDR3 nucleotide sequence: TGTGCCAGCAGCTCCGGGACAGGTGCAAGGCGGCAGTACTTC. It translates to CASSSGTGARRQYF.

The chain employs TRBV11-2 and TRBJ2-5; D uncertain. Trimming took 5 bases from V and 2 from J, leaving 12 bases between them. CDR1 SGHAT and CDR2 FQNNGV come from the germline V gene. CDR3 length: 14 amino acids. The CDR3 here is CASSPPSTQETQYF. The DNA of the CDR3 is TGTGCCAGCAGCCCTCCTAGTACTCAAGAGACCCAGTACTTC.

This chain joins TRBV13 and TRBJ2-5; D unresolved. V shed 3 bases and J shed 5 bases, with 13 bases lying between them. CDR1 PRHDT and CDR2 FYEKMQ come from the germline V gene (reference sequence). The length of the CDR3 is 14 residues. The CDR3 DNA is TGTGCCAGCAGCTTTAGGACGTTCCGGGAGACCCAGTACTTC. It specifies CASSFRTFRETQYF.

CDR3 sequence: CASSLIAGVSYNEQFF. As DNA, the CDR3 is TGTGCCAGCAGCTTAATAGCGGGGGTTTCCTACAATGAGCAGTTCTTC. The rearrangement links TRBV7-3 to TRBJ2-1; TRBD2 agrees at 9 bases. This CDR3 region has 16 residues. The V and J ends lost 1 base and 1 base, in that order; junction bases with no gene match: 2. CDR1 and CDR2 from the germline V gene are SGHTA and FQGTGA.

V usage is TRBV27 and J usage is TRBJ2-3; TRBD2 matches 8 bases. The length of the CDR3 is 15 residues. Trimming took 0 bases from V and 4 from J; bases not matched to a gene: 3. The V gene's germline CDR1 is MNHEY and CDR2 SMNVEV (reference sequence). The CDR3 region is CASSLSAGGADTQYF. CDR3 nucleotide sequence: TGTGCCAGCAGTTTATCGGCCGGGGGGGCAGATACGCAGTATTTT.

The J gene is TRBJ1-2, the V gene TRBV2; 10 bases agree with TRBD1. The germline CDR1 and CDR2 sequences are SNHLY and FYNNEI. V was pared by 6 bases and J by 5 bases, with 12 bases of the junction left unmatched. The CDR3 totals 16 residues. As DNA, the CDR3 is TGTGCCAGCAGGGAGACAGGGGGCGAGTTCCAATATGGCTACACCTTC. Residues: CASRETGGEFQYGYTF.

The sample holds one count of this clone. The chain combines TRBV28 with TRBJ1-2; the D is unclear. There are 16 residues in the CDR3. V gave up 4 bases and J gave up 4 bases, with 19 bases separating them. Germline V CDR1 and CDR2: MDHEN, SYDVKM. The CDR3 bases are TGTGCCAGCAGTTGGGTCAGAGCTGGAACCATCTATGGCTACACCTTC. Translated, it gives CASSWVRAGTIYGYTF.

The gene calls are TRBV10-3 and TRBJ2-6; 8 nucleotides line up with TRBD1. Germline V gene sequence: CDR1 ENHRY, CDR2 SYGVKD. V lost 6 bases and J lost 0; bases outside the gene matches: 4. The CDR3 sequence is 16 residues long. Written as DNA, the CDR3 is TGTGCCATCAGGGGGACAGGAAACTCTGGGGCCAACGTCCTGACTTTC. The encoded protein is CAIRGTGNSGANVLTF.

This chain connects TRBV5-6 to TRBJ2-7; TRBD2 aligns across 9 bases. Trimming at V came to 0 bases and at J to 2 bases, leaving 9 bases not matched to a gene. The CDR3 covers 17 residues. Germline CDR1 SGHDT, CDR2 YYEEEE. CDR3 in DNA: TGTGCCAGCAGCTTGGTTGCGAGCGGGGGGTCCACCTACGAGCAGTACTTC. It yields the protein CASSLVASGGSTYEQYF.

The CDR3 DNA follows: TGTGCCAGTTCCCTCCGGCAGGGTAGCACAGATACGCAGTATTTT. It translates to CASSLRQGSTDTQYF. This sequence joins TRBV19 and TRBJ2-3, with D perhaps TRBD1 (5 bases). Germline CDR1 is LNHDA and CDR2 is SQIVND (reference sequence). Trimming left V 8 bases short and J 0 bases short, with 15 bases between. The CDR3 is 15 residues long.